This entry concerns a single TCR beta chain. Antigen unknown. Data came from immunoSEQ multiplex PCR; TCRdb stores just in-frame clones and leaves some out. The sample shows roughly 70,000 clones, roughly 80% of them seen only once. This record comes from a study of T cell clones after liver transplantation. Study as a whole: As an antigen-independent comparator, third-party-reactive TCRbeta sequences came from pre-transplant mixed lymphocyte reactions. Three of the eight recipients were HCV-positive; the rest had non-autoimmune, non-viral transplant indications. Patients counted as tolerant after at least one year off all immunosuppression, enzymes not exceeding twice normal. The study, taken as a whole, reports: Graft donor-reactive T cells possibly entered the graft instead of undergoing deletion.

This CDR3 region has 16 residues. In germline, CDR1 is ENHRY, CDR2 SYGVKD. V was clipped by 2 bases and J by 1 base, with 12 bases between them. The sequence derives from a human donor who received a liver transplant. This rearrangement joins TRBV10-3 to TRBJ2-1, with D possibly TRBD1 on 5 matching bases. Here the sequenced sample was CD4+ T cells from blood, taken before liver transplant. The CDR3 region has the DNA TGTGCCATCAGTGAGGGTAGGGGCGCATCCTACAATGAGCAGTTCTTC. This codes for CAISEGRGASYNEQFF.